This passage covers 25 T cell receptor beta chains from one sample sequenced in a study of cytomegalovirus exposure and HLA in healthy donors. The PCR made use of 60 Vbeta and 13 Jbeta primers. Here immunoSEQ multiplex PCR was the method, and the copy in TCRdb shows in-frame clones only, minus some. This table holds hundreds of thousands of clones, 75% to 80% found once. Source material: PBMCs. Source of these receptors: a male donor in good health and CMV-seronegative.

V usage is TRBV4-3 and J usage is TRBJ1-2; D is unclear. Trimming pared 5 bases from V and 8 bases from J, leaving 15 bases between. Looked up from germline, CDR1 is LGHNA and CDR2 is YSLEER. The CDR3 spans 13 residues. This CDR3 reads CASSSSRVGGYTF. CDR3 DNA sequence: TGCGCCAGCAGCTCTTCTCGGGTTGGGGGCTACACCTTC.

The V and J genes are TRBV7-2 and TRBJ1-2, with 10 bases fitting TRBD1. V shed 5 bases and J 3 bases; nucleotides not matched to a gene: 15. This CDR3 spans 18 amino acids. Per germline, CDR1 SGHTA and CDR2 FQGNSA. The CDR3 DNA is TGTGCCAGCAGCCCTAGCTTGCGACAGGGGGCCCCCGACTATGGCTACACCTTC. Its translation: CASSPSLRQGAPDYGYTF.

V is TRBV7-2 and J is TRBJ2-3; D is unresolved. This CDR3 region has 15 residues. V was trimmed by 5 bases and J by 5 bases, leaving 17 bases between them. Germline CDR1 and CDR2: SGHTA and FQGNSA. CDR3 in DNA: TGTGCCAGCAGCGCAGAGGATGCGATCCTAGATACGCAGTATTTT. It codes for CASSAEDAILDTQYF.

The chain has TRBV9 and TRBJ1-1; 8 positions match TRBD1. The CDR3 length is 15 residues. Per the germline V gene, CDR1 is SGDLS and CDR2 is YYNGEE. V shed 4 bases, J shed 1 base, and the junction held 6 bases outside the gene matches. The chain's CDR3 is CASSSRTGQNTEAFF. The CDR3 nucleotides are TGTGCCAGCAGCTCCCGGACAGGGCAGAACACTGAAGCTTTCTTT.

The sample holds one count of this clone. The chain joins TRBV4-2 to TRBJ1-2; TRBD1 aligns across 9 bases. Germline V lookup: CDR1 LGHNA, CDR2 YNFKEQ. The CDR3 is 16 amino acids. Unmatched junction bases numbered 9, after V lost 4 bases and J lost 3 bases. The CDR3 spells CASSPLQGAMDYGYTF. CDR3 sequence (DNA): TGTGCCAGCAGCCCTCTACAGGGGGCTATGGACTATGGCTACACCTTC.

The rearrangement links TRBV5-8 to TRBJ2-1; maybe TRBD1 (6 bases). The length of the CDR3 is 14 residues. Germline V CDR1 and CDR2: SGHTS, YDEGEE. V was cut by 0 bases and J by 10 bases, with 14 bases left in between. The CDR3 sequence: CASSLGQAVGEQFF. CDR3 nucleotide sequence: TGTGCCAGCAGCTTGGGACAGGCAGTCGGGGAGCAGTTCTTC.

The chain uses TRBV7-9 and TRBJ2-2; no firm D call. V was cut by 2 bases and J by 3 bases, with 4 bases left in between. The CDR3 totals 13 residues. CDR1 is SEHNR and CDR2 is FQNEAQ in the germline V gene (reference sequence). CDR3 sequence: CASSLSDTGELFF. CDR3 DNA sequence: TGTGCCAGCAGCTTATCAGACACCGGGGAGCTGTTTTTT.

This chain joins TRBV5-1 and TRBJ2-6, with a weak D call TRBD2 (5 bases). Germline V CDR1 and CDR2: SGHRS, YFSETQ. Trimming took off 2 bases at V and 0 bases at J, with 6 bases between the two ends. CDR3 size: 15 residues. The CDR3 nucleotides are TGCGCCAGCAGCTTTAGCGCCTCTGGGGCCAACGTCCTGACTTTC. It codes for CASSFSASGANVLTF.

The rearrangement links TRBV10-3 to TRBJ2-2, with 8 bases fitting TRBD1. The V gene end was trimmed by 6 bases and the J gene end by 2 bases; junction bases not matched to a gene: 8. The CDR3 totals 16 residues. Germline CDR1 reads ENHRY; CDR2 reads SYGVKD. The CDR3 DNA sequence: TGTGCCATCAGCGCGCCGACAGGGGTAAACACCGGGGAGCTGTTTTTT. Its protein product is CAISAPTGVNTGELFF.

This clone came up once. The chain couples TRBV18 to TRBJ2-3; the D is unclear. V lost 3 bases to trimming and J lost 3 bases, with 4 bases between them. CDR3 size: 12 residues. Germline V gives CDR1 KGHSH, CDR2 LQKENI. CDR3 sequence (DNA): TGTGCCAGCTCACCCCAGACAGATACGCAGTATTTT. Translated, it gives CASSPQTDTQYF.

The rearrangement joins TRBV7-8 to TRBJ2-1; 9 nucleotides align to TRBD2. V was pared by 1 base and J by 6 bases, with 7 bases of the junction left unmatched. The CDR3 length is 16 residues. Looked up from germline, CDR1 is SGHVS and CDR2 is FQNEAQ. In nucleotides, the CDR3 is TGTGCCAGCAGCTTAGGTGCGGGGGGGGGACCCAATGAGCAGTTCTTC. It codes for CASSLGAGGGPNEQFF.

For this clone: An end of the junction differs from the germline gene, which may be a read error. CDR3 sequence reads: CASSPRGGQGLGNEQFF. The CDR3 nucleotides read TGTGCCAGCTCCCCACGGGGCGGCCAGGGGTTGGGGAATGAGCAGTTCTTC. V gene TRBV18 combines with J gene TRBJ2-1; possible D gene TRBD1, 6 bases. The CDR3 is made up of 17 amino acids. CDR1 KGHSH and CDR2 LQKENI come from the germline V gene.

The chain links TRBV19 to TRBJ2-3; maybe TRBD1 (6 bases). CDR1 LNHDA and CDR2 SQIVND come from the germline V gene (reference sequence). The length of the CDR3 is 17 residues. The V and J ends lost 4 bases and 2 bases respectively, with 19 bases between them. The CDR3: CASSRRAGDGYTDTQYF. The CDR3 nucleotides read TGTGCCAGTAGTAGGCGTGCAGGGGATGGTTACACAGATACGCAGTATTTT.

V gene TRBV27 combines with J gene TRBJ1-3; no reliable D call. This CDR3 is built from 11 residues. Looked up from germline, CDR1 is MNHEY and CDR2 is SMNVEV (reference sequence). With 6 bases removed from V and 4 bases from J, the gap between germline ends came to 4 bases. The CDR3 sequence: CASRTGNTIYF. In nucleotides, the CDR3 is TGTGCCAGCAGGACAGGAAACACCATATATTTT.

A remark on this clone: As the CDR3 is not closed by the conserved phenylalanine or tryptophan, this likely results from a read error. This rearrangement joins TRBV5-1 to TRBJ1-1, with D unresolved. V was cut by 4 bases and J by 1 base, with 11 bases left in between. Germline-derived CDR1 and CDR2 are SGHRS and YFSETQ. The CDR3 length is 14 residues. The CDR3 region is CASSPGRPNTEAFV. CDR3 bases: TGCGCCAGCAGCCCCGGGAGGCCGAACACTGAAGCTTTCGTT.

V usage is TRBV19 and J usage is TRBJ2-2, with 10 positions matching TRBD1. CDR1 and CDR2 (germline): LNHDA, SQIVND (reference sequence). CDR3 length: 17 residues. The V and J ends lost 0 bases and 7 bases, in that order; junction bases with no gene match: 8. Here the CDR3 reads CASSIDLETGGSGELFF. Written as DNA, the CDR3 is TGTGCCAGTAGTATAGATCTGGAGACAGGGGGCAGCGGGGAGCTGTTTTTT. Full variable domain (missing parts from reference TRBV19 and TRBJ2-2): DGGITQSPKYLFRKEGQNVTLSCEQNLNHDAMYWYRQDPGQGLRLIYYSQIVNDFQKGDIAEGYSVSREKKESFPLTVTSAQKNPTAFYLCASSIDLETGGSGELFFGEGSRLTVL.

The rearrangement uses TRBV5-1 and TRBJ2-2; D is possibly TRBD1 (6 bases). The V gene lost 0 bases and the J gene lost 4 bases, with 13 bases spanning the gap. The CDR3 covers 16 residues. Per germline, CDR1 SGHRS and CDR2 YFSETQ. CDR3 sequence: CASSLDVQGPTGELFF. DNA of the CDR3: TGCGCCAGCAGCTTGGACGTCCAGGGGCCCACCGGGGAGCTGTTTTTT. The complete variable domain, with remaining parts taken from reference TRBV5-1 and TRBJ2-2, reads KAGVTQTPRYLIKTRGQQVTLSCSPISGHRSVSWYQQTPGQGLQFLFEYFSETQRNKGNFPGRFSGRQFSNSRSEMNVSTLELGDSALYLCASSLDVQGPTGELFFGEGSRLTVL.

V is TRBV7-2 and J is TRBJ1-2, with D tentatively TRBD1 (6 bases). Trimming shortened V by 1 base and J by 5 bases, and 20 bases separated the two germline ends. Germline CDR1 reads SGHTA; CDR2 reads FQGNSA. The CDR3 has 17 amino acids. CDR3 nucleotides: TGTGCCAGCAGCTTAGATCGAGGGGGTCTAGGAGAATATGGCTACACCTTC. Translated: CASSLDRGGLGEYGYTF.

The genes are TRBV2 and TRBJ2-1, with 8 bases identical to TRBD1. After removal of 6 bases from V and 7 bases from J, the junction contained 2 bases not matched to a gene. CDR3 size: 12 residues. CDR1 SNHLY and CDR2 FYNNEI come from the germline V gene. The CDR3 loop is CASSGQGNEQFF. In nucleotides, the CDR3 is TGTGCCAGCAGCGGACAGGGAAATGAGCAGTTCTTC.

The rearrangement links TRBV13 to TRBJ2-7, with D unclear. Trimming pared 3 bases from V and 0 bases from J, leaving 6 bases between. The CDR3 spans 13 residues. Looked up from germline, CDR1 is PRHDT and CDR2 is FYEKMQ (reference sequence). This chain's CDR3 is CASSFGDSYEQYF. CDR3 bases: TGTGCCAGCAGCTTTGGAGACTCCTACGAGCAGTACTTC. Combining the CDR3 with reference TRBV13 and TRBJ2-7 gives the whole variable domain AAGVIQSPRHLIKEKRETATLKCYPIPRHDTVYWYQQGPGQDPQFLISFYEKMQSDKGSIPDRFSAQQFSDYHSELNMSSLELGDSALYFCASSFGDSYEQYFGPGTRLTVT.

This clone was seen a single time. The gene calls are TRBV30 and TRBJ1-6; D is perhaps TRBD1 (6 bases). Germline loops: CDR1 GTSNPN, CDR2 SVGIG (reference sequence). This CDR3 is built from 14 residues. V was trimmed by 0 bases and J by 8 bases, leaving 11 bases between them. CDR3 DNA: TGTGCCTGGAGTGTAGGGGGGGCGCATTCACCCCTCCACTTT. Residues: CAWSVGGAHSPLHF.

The V call is TRBV7-9, the J call TRBJ1-2; D gene uncertain. V was pared by 5 bases and J by 2 bases, with 27 bases between. This CDR3 region has 19 residues. Germline CDR1 is SEHNR and CDR2 is FQNEAQ (reference sequence). CDR3 sequence reads: CASSPRMAPEQLKNYGYTF. The CDR3 DNA follows: TGTGCCAGCAGCCCCCGTATGGCCCCTGAACAGCTTAAAAACTATGGCTACACCTTC.

The chain is built from TRBV11-3 and TRBJ2-1; weak D call: TRBD2 (7 bases). The CDR3 has 16 amino acids. Germline V lookup: CDR1 SGHNT, CDR2 YENEEA. V lost 6 bases and J lost 0, with 15 bases in between. CDR3: CASSGGGGGSYNEQFF. CDR3 DNA: TGTGCCAGCAGTGGGGGGGGCGGGGGCTCCTACAATGAGCAGTTCTTC.

The chain joins TRBV5-1 to TRBJ1-1; a weak D match, TRBD1 (5 bases). Germline-derived CDR1 and CDR2 are SGHRS and YFSETQ. V was shortened by 0 bases and J by 1 base, with 7 bases between the two germline ends. CDR3 length: 14 residues. CDR3 amino acids: CASSLVTGNTEAFF. The CDR3 nucleotides are TGCGCCAGCAGCTTGGTCACAGGGAACACTGAAGCTTTCTTT.

In DNA form, the CDR3 reads TGTGCCAGCTCACCAGCCACGGCAGGGGGCACTGAAGCTTTCTTT. Translation gives CASSPATAGGTEAFF. The chain joins TRBV18 to TRBJ1-1; 7 bases are shared with TRBD1. V was clipped by 2 bases and J by 4 bases; unmatched bases: 7. This CDR3 is 15 amino acids long. From germline, CDR1 is KGHSH and CDR2 LQKENI.